The 10 T cell receptor beta chains presented below share a single source sample, sequenced in a study of T cell responses to AZD1222 COVID-19 vaccine. Clones were read by immunoSEQ multiplex PCR, and TCRdb kept only the in-frame ones, dropping some. The profile covers roughly 80,000 clones, with 90% appearing a single time and 5% to 6% taken by the ten largest. Source: peripheral blood, taken 28 days after the second AZD1222 dose. The receptors were gathered from an adult who received the AZD1222 COVID-19 vaccine.

The sample holds a few counts of this clone. The J gene is TRBJ1-5, the V gene TRBV6-2 or TRBV6-3; 12 nucleotides align to TRBD1. The CDR3 length is 18 residues. Germline-derived CDR1 and CDR2 are MNHEY and SVGEGT. V was pared by 1 base and J by 3 bases, with 7 bases of the junction left unmatched. CDR3 coding DNA: TGTGCCAGCAGTTACTGGGGACAGGGGGCTTGGGACAATCAGCCCCAGCATTTT. Amino acid sequence: CASSYWGQGAWDNQPQHF.

The chain uses TRBV15 and TRBJ1-2, with 7 bases matching TRBD1. There are 14 residues in the CDR3. Germline loops: CDR1 LNHNV, CDR2 YYDKDF (reference sequence). The V gene end was trimmed by 3 bases and the J gene end by 2 bases; junction bases not matched to a gene: 3. The CDR3 nucleotides read TGTGCCACCAGCAGGCAACAGGGGAACTATGGCTACACCTTC. Its translation: CATSRQQGNYGYTF.

This clone was seen just once. The rearrangement uses TRBV6-2 or TRBV6-3 and TRBJ1-5; TRBD1 aligns across 12 bases. The CDR3 length is 17 residues. Germline CDR1 and CDR2: MNHEY and SVGEGT. Trimming took 5 bases from V and 2 from J; bases not matched to a gene: 7. The CDR3 is CASSPGTGGRGNQPQHF. CDR3 sequence (DNA): TGTGCCAGCAGTCCCGGGACAGGGGGCAGGGGCAATCAGCCCCAGCATTTT.

This chain links TRBV6-5 with TRBJ1-1; D gene ambiguous. Germline CDR1 reads MNHEY; CDR2 reads SVGAGI. This CDR3 contains 11 residues. V shed 4 bases and J shed 8 bases, with 8 bases lying between them. The CDR3 nucleotides read TGTGCCAGCAGTTCTTGGGGAGAAGCTTTCTTT. Amino acids: CASSSWGEAFF.

The chain carries TRBV13 and TRBJ2-7, with D uncertain. Germline values: CDR1 PRHDT, CDR2 FYEKMQ (reference sequence). The CDR3 length is 15 residues. The V gene lost 3 bases and the J gene lost 1 base, with 13 bases spanning the gap. The CDR3 sequence: CASSFSQENSYEQYF. CDR3 bases: TGTGCCAGCAGCTTCTCGCAGGAAAATTCCTACGAGCAGTACTTC.

The chain joins TRBV3-1 (or the pseudogene TRBV3-2) to TRBJ1-3, with a possible D match to TRBD1 (5 bases). The V end lost 4 bases, the J end lost 0 bases, and 10 bases lay between the germline ends. Per germline, CDR1 LGHDT and CDR2 YNNKEL (reference sequence). The CDR3 totals 15 residues. The CDR3 reads CASSPEGSSGNTIYF. CDR3 in DNA: TGTGCCAGCAGCCCGGAGGGGTCCTCTGGAAACACCATATATTTT.

V and J are TRBV27 and TRBJ1-5, with D possibly matching TRBD1 (6 bases). This CDR3 is 16 amino acids long. CDR1 and CDR2 (germline): MNHEY, SMNVEV (reference sequence). V was trimmed by 5 bases and J by 2 bases, leaving 16 bases between them. The CDR3: CASSPRGGAGNQPQHF. The CDR3 coding sequence is TGTGCCAGCAGTCCCCGGGGGGGCGCGGGCAATCAGCCCCAGCATTTT.

The genes are TRBV19 and TRBJ1-3; 7 nucleotides match TRBD1. V lost 5 bases, J lost 0 bases, and 7 bases stayed unmatched. In germline, CDR1 is LNHDA, CDR2 SQIVND (reference sequence). The CDR3 sequence is 16 residues long. CDR3 sequence reads: CASSPRTGSSGNTIYF. CDR3 in DNA: TGTGCCAGTAGTCCCCGGACAGGCAGCTCTGGAAACACCATATATTTT.

V gene TRBV5-1 combines with J gene TRBJ1-2; the D gene is possibly TRBD1 (6 bases). CDR1 is SGHRS, CDR2 YFSETQ, per germline. Trimming shortened V by 1 base and J by 4 bases, and 14 bases separated the two germline ends. The CDR3 totals 15 residues. CDR3 residues: CASSLLGGASYGYTF. CDR3 DNA sequence: TGCGCCAGCAGCTTGTTGGGGGGCGCTTCCTATGGCTACACCTTC.

This rearrangement joins TRBV11-3 to TRBJ2-7; D is perhaps TRBD1 (6 bases). V dropped 5 bases and J dropped 6 bases, with 14 bases sitting between them. The CDR3 totals 13 residues. CDR1 and CDR2 from the germline V gene are SGHNT and YENEEA. The CDR3 DNA sequence: TGTGCCAGCAGCCAGAACAGGGTAGGCGAGCAGTACTTC. Protein sequence: CASSQNRVGEQYF.